Sequencing of this T cell receptor beta chain was carried out in a study of blood T cells in healthy people across ages. For the second PCR, which ran for about 7 to 11 cycles, a sample-barcoded 5' primer and a J-beta primer mix were used. TCRdb reprocessed the 5' RACE reads via MiXCR and lists one record per CDR3 protein. The sample has some 1.5 million distinct CDR3 sequences, roughly 27% seen once. Germline lookup yields CDR1 LGHNA and CDR2 YSLEER. The CDR3 is 14 amino acids. This rearrangement joins TRBV4-3 to TRBJ2-5; D not resolved. The J call may be faulty, since TRBJ2-1 better matches the DNA end. Input material: blood. The TCR sequence derives from a young woman in good health. CDR3 coding DNA: TGCGCCAGCAGCCAAGATGGAATCCAAGAGACCCAGTTCTTC. Its protein is CASSQDGIQETQFF.